These 3 T cell receptor beta chains share one sample of origin, sequenced in a study of T cell responses to AZD1222 COVID-19 vaccine. Repertoires were generated with immunoSEQ multiplex PCR, while TCRdb's copy carries only in-frame clones and drops some. This table holds around 110,000 clones, about 88% found once. The sample consisted of peripheral blood, taken on day 0 of AZD1222 vaccination. Every receptor here comes from an adult in good health.

J is TRBJ2-3 and V is TRBV9; D uncertain. Trimming removed 3 bases from V and 2 bases from J, with 7 bases in between. CDR1 and CDR2 from the germline V gene are SGDLS and YYNGEE. The CDR3 extends over 13 amino acids. CDR3 nucleotide sequence: TGTGCCAGCAGCGCGGACCCCACAGATACGCAGTATTTT. Amino acid sequence: CASSADPTDTQYF.

The rearrangement uses TRBV15 and TRBJ2-5, with 7 bases identical to TRBD1. Looked up from germline, CDR1 is LNHNV and CDR2 is YYDKDF (reference sequence). V dropped 3 bases and J dropped 3; count of bases not matched to a gene: 7. The CDR3 is made up of 15 amino acids. CDR3 loop: CATSSGTEVEETQYF. As DNA, the CDR3 is TGTGCCACCAGCAGCGGGACAGAGGTGGAAGAGACCCAGTACTTC.

V and J are TRBV4-1 and TRBJ1-5, with D perhaps matching TRBD1 (5 bases). CDR3 size: 14 residues. Trimming removed 0 bases from V and 3 bases from J, with 6 bases in between. Germline CDR1 and CDR2: MGHRA and YSYEKL. This chain's CDR3 is CASSQDRVNQPQHF. CDR3 bases: TGCGCCAGCAGCCAAGACAGGGTCAATCAGCCCCAGCATTTT.